A selection of T cell receptor beta chains follows, all from one sample in a study of CD8+CD57+ T cells in acquired aplastic anemia. TCRdb used MiXCR to reprocess the reads, holding one entry per CDR3 protein. The repertoire holds hundreds of thousands of distinct CDR3 sequences, 55% to 75% seen once, with approximately 4% in the top ten. Sample: sorted CD4+, CD8+, or CD8+CD57+ T cells (not recorded which) from PBMCs. All receptors derive from a human donor in good health, serving as a control. Each CDR3 is given with its conserved first and last residue. The D gene is left open where the match is weak. Only part of the rows carry a size: once, few, many, or a class if the clone is expanded.

D	J	size	V	CDR3	DNA
-	TRBJ1-5	-	TRBV10-1	CASSEATGRPQQF	TGCGCCAGCAGCGAAGCGACGGGGAGACCCCAGCAATTT
-	TRBJ2-7	-	TRBV12-3/TRBV12-4	CASSGAGGSNQPYF	TGTGCCAGCAGTGGAGCAGGGGGGAGCAATCAGCCCTACTTC
-	TRBJ1-2	-	TRBV11-3	CASSSRHGGYTF	TGTGCCAGCAGCTCCCGGCATGGGGGCTACACCTTC
TRBD2	TRBJ2-1	-	TRBV11-2	CASSYLAGGGEQFF	TGTGCCAGCAGCTATTTAGCGGGGGGAGGTGAGCAGTTCTTC
-	TRBJ1-6	-	TRBV9	CASSVTRIGNSPLHF	TGTGCCAGCAGCGTAACGAGGATCGGGAATTCACCCCTCCACTTT
-	TRBJ1-1	-	TRBV24-1	CASSGTGTSEAFF	TGTGCCAGCAGTGGCACGGGGACCTCTGAAGCTTTCTTT
-	TRBJ1-5	-	TRBV2	CASSLGERAQHF	TGTGCCAGCAGCCTGGGAGAGCGGGCCCAGCATTTT
-	TRBJ1-1	-	TRBV7-2	CAITAHGYDYTFGFF	-
-	TRBJ2-3	-	TRBV10-1	CAVSWTGDTQYF	TGCGCGGTAAGTTGGACGGGCGATACGCAGTATTTT
TRBD1	TRBJ2-7	few	TRBV15	CATSLDRGTYEQYF	TGTGCCACCAGCCTGGACAGGGGGACCTACGAGCAGTACTTC
-	TRBJ1-5	-	TRBV5-1	CASILGSSNQPQHF	TGTGCCAGCATCCTGGGGAGCAGCAATCAGCCCCAGCATTTT
-	TRBJ2-2	many	TRBV27	CASSTRQANTGELFF	TGTGCCAGCAGTACCCGACAGGCGAACACCGGGGAGCTGTTTTTT
-	TRBJ1-6	-	TRBV7-8	CASSFRGLRSSYNSPLHF	TGTGCCAGCAGCTTTCGCGGACTCAGGAGCTCCTATAATTCACCCCTCCACTTT
-	TRBJ2-7	-	TRBV19	CADTGWSLGDTQYF	TGTGCCGACACAGGGTGGAGCTTAGGCGATACGCAGTACTTT
TRBD1	TRBJ1-1	many	TRBV20-1	CSARDQGGPTEAFF	TGCAGTGCTAGAGACCAGGGGGGGCCCACTGAAGCTTTCTTT
TRBD1	TRBJ2-7	-	TRBV10-1	CASSFDGTGVYGQYF	TGTGCCAGCAGTTTCGACGGGACAGGGGTTTATGGGCAGTACTTC
-	TRBJ2-3	-	TRBV20-1	CSARLRGIYAQYF	TGCAGTGCTAGATTAAGAGGGATTTATGCGCAGTATTTT
TRBD1	TRBJ2-3	-	TRBV12-3/TRBV12-4	CASSTWGTGQGDTQYF	TGTGCCAGCAGTACATGGGGGACAGGACAAGGGGATACGCAGTATTTT
-	TRBJ2-3	many	TRBV10-1	CASSLTRGSTSTDTQYF	TGCGCCAGCAGTCTAACTCGGGGCTCAACTAGCACAGATACGCAGTATTTT
-	TRBJ2-7	many	TRBV3-1	CASADPGQSPYEQYF	TGTGCCAGCGCTGATCCCGGACAGTCACCCTACGAGCAGTACTTC
-	TRBJ2-5	-	TRBV11-3	CASSLAREETQYF	TGTGCCAGCAGCTTAGCTAGGGAGGAGACCCAGTACTTC
-	TRBJ1-1	-	TRBV11-3	CASSVDGPTEAFF	TGTGCCAGCAGCGTAGACGGTCCCACTGAAGCTTTCTTT
-	TRBJ1-1	many	TRBV29-1	CSGRRGIDTEAFF	TGCAGCGGCCGACGGGGTATCGACACTGAAGCTTTCTTT
-	TRBJ1-1	-	TRBV7-2	CASSFSARPFSYTEAFF	TGTGCCAGCAGCTTCAGTGCACGGCCCTTCAGCTACACTGAAGCTTTCTTT
-	TRBJ2-7	few	TRBV29-1	CSARDASEEQYF	TGCAGCGCTAGGGACGCGTCGGAGGAGCAGTACTTC
-	TRBJ1-2	many	TRBV6-2/TRBV6-3	CASRQPGEPYGYTF	TGTGCCAGCAGACAGCCGGGGGAACCGTATGGCTACACCTTC
TRBD1	TRBJ2-3	-	TRBV25-1	CASGQAVSPYTDTQYF	TGTGCCAGCGGACAGGCGGTATCCCCTTACACAGATACGCAGTATTTT
-	TRBJ1-3	-	TRBV12-3/TRBV12-4	CASSPKRVGDTIYF	TGTGCCAGTAGTCCGAAAAGGGTTGGCGACACCATATATTTT
-	TRBJ1-2	-	TRBV7-2	CASSRRGGTEAFFAF	-
TRBD2	TRBJ2-1	many	TRBV20-1	CSARGASGGAHSEQFF	TGCAGTGCTAGAGGGGCGAGCGGGGGGGCTCACTCTGAGCAGTTCTTC
-	TRBJ2-5	-	TRBV20-1	CSAKVGQTQYF	TGCAGTGCTAAGGTGGGACAGACCCAGTACTTC
-	TRBJ2-7	-	TRBV10-3	CATRTGGLPGEQYF	TGTGCCACCCGAACGGGCGGACTCCCGGGTGAGCAGTACTTC
-	TRBJ2-3	many	TRBV6-5	CASSSGTKFTDTQYF	TGTGCCAGCAGTTCCGGGACAAAATTCACAGATACGCAGTATTTT
TRBD2	TRBJ2-5	-	TRBV19	CASSYSTSAFQETQYF	TGTGCCAGTAGCTACAGTACTAGCGCTTTCCAAGAGACCCAGTACTTC
-	TRBJ2-6	-	TRBV15	CASRGGRVSGAYVLTF	TGTGCCAGCAGGGGGGGCAGGGTCTCTGGGGCCTACGTCCTGACTTTC
-	TRBJ1-4	-	TRBV7-8	CASRDRGGCASQKLFF	TGTGCCAGCAGGGACAGAGGAGGCTGCGCTAGTCAAAAACTGTTTTTT
TRBD1	TRBJ2-7	few	TRBV7-2	CASSLTGSPEQYF	TGTGCCAGCAGCTTGACAGGGTCCCCCGAGCAGTACTTC
-	TRBJ2-7	-	TRBV10-2	CASSHRPNSAQHF	TGCGCCAGCAGTCACCGCCCGAACTCCGCGCAGCACTTC
TRBD1	TRBJ1-6	-	TRBV25-1	CASSVGTGNNSPLHF	TGTGCCAGCAGTGTCGGGACAGGGAATAATTCACCCCTCCACTTT
-	TRBJ1-2	-	TRBV15	CATSRGRILNYPYTF	TGTGCCACCAGCCGAGGGCGTATCTTAAACTATCCCTACACCTTC
TRBD2	TRBJ2-3	many	TRBV19	CASSPPSGGAGTDTQYF	TGTGCCAGTAGTCCCCCCTCGGGAGGGGCAGGCACAGATACGCAGTATTTT
-	TRBJ1-6	-	TRBV5-6	CASSLLVNRSNSPLHF	TGTGCCAGCAGCTTGCTCGTCAACAGGAGTAATTCACCCCTCCACTTT